This TCR beta chain was documented in a study of blood T cells in healthy people across ages. It was with a sample-barcoded 5' primer and a J-beta primer mix that a second PCR of about 6 to 12 cycles was run. One entry per CDR3 protein results from TCRdb running MiXCR on the 5' RACE reads. The repertoire has over 500,000 distinct CDR3 sequences, 27% of them found once; the top ten carry 3% to 4.5%. Looked up from germline, CDR1 is SEHNR and CDR2 is FQNEAQ (reference sequence). CDR3 size: 13 residues. The ends lost 8 bases at V and 0 bases at J; junction bases unmatched: 4. Details on this clonotype: Its antigen is unknown.

Study results and caveats: Estimates of total diversity, which came from one million sequenced T cells, were considered to be underestimates.

These same data were also listed under a study on T cells of mothers and their children.

The sequenced sample consisted of blood. The chain carries TRBV7-9 and TRBJ2-7; TRBD2 matches at 7 bases. This TCR came from a boy aged 2 to 10 in good health. The CDR3 DNA follows: TGTGCCAGCCTCGGCGGGAGCTCCTACGAGCAGTACTTC. It yields the protein CASLGGSSYEQYF.